This T cell receptor (beta chain) was sequenced for a study of shared clonotypes between healthy human individuals. Study outcomes and limitations: Sampling was confined to blood; repertoires within tissues likely differ. Generation of non-shared clonotypes was less probable than generation of clonotypes shared by all four donors. A few donors showed sharing of about 4.6% of naive CD4 clonotypes.

Using immunoSEQ multiplex PCR, the repertoire was profiled, and TCRdb retains in-frame clones only, with some absent. The data show millions of clones, with about 92% seen just once and over 0.12% held by the top ten. Of note for this clone: Its specificity is unknown.

The CDR3 loop spans 18 amino acids. CDR1 and CDR2 (germline): LNHDA, SQIVND (reference sequence). The junction had 12 bases not matched to a gene; V was cut back by 6 bases and J by 0 bases. Sequenced sample: naive CD4+ T cells sorted from blood. Noted subset: CD45RA+ positively selected. V gene TRBV19 combines with J gene TRBJ1-3, with 9 bases lining up with TRBD1. This TCR was recovered from a man younger than 35 in good health. DNA of the CDR3: TGTGCCAGTAGCCCACAGGGACAGGGATTCAGCTCTGGAAACACCATATATTTT. The encoded protein is CASSPQGQGFSSGNTIYF. The full variable domain, rest sourced from reference TRBV19 and TRBJ1-3, is DGGITQSPKYLFRKEGQNVTLSCEQNLNHDAMYWYRQDPGQGLRLIYYSQIVNDFQKGDIAEGYSVSREKKESFPLTVTSAQKNPTAFYLCASSPQGQGFSSGNTIYFGEGSWLTVV.